This T cell receptor beta chain appears in the sequencing data of a study of blood T cell repertoires in COVID-19. At the level of the study: The study drew acute and convalescent COVID-19 samples from the United States, Italy and Spain.

Methods used by the authors: Quantification of nucleated cells was approximated via reference gene primer amplification. Using immunoSEQ multiplex PCR, the repertoire was profiled, and TCRdb retains in-frame clones only, with some absent. The D gene and trimming were derived from the DNA, and the V and J assignments and clone size from that table. The table has about 28,000 clones, approximately 91% seen once. The length of the CDR3 is 12 residues. Germline V lookup: CDR1 SGHNT, CDR2 YENEEA. V lost 5 bases, J lost 11 bases, and 3 bases stayed unmatched. This clonotype was sampled from a man in his fifties or sixties with COVID-19, enrolled during active disease. Sample: peripheral blood. The V call is TRBV11-3, the J call TRBJ1-1; 12 positions match TRBD1. Here the CDR3 reads CASSRDRGLAFF. The CDR3 nucleotides are TGTGCCAGCAGCCGGGACAGGGGGCTCGCTTTCTTT. Full variable domain (rest looked up from reference TRBV11-3 and TRBJ1-1): EAGVVQSPRYKIIEKKQPVAFWCNPISGHNTLYWYLQNLGQGPELLIRYENEEAVDDSQLPKDRFSAERLKGVDSTLKIQPAELGDSAVYLCASSRDRGLAFFGQGTRLTVV.